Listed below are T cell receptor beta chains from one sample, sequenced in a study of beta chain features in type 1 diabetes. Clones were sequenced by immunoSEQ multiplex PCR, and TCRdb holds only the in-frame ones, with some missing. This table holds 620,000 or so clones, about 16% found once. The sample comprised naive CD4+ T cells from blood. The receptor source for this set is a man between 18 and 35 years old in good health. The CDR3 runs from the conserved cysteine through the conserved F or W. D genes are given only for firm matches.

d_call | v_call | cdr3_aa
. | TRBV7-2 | CASSTDRPSSGANVLTF
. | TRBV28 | CASSFPTRGRGNTEAFF
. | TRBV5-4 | CASINRSSYEQYF
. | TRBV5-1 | CASSLGRAGETQYF
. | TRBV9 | CASSVGEVVSTDTQYF
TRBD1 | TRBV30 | CAWSLQGVADTQYF
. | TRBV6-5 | CASSYKKGYEQYF
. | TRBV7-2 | CASSSGSGQETQYF
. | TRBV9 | CASSVVSLADNTEAFF
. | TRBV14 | CASSQIGYPGGYTF
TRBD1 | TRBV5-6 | CASSRDRSYEQYF
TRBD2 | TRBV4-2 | CASSPTSGRAQETQYF
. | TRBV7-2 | CASSRGRASNQPQHF
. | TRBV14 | CASSQDSGDYEQYF
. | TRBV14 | CASSQDLRGNEQFF
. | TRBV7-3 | CASSPNTVSPDTQYF
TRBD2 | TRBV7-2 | CASSPGGDLNEQFF
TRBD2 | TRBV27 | CASSLKGLTQVDTQYF
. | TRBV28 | CASSLRGTEAFF
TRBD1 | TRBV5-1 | CASSPGSGTGEYF
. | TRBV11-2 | CASSLFGGYGYTF
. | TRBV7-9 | CASSLGSPNTEAFF
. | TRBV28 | CASSKGGNKNTEAFF